The 29 T cell receptor beta chains listed next were all sequenced from one sample in a study of blood T cell repertoires in COVID-19. Sequencing used immunoSEQ multiplex PCR; TCRdb keeps in-frame clones, though not all of them. The sample includes a few hundred thousand clones, around nine tenths of them seen just once. Source material: peripheral blood. These receptors all stem from a man aged 50-60 years with active or convalescent COVID-19.

The rearrangement links TRBV7-2 to TRBJ1-5; no clear D. Germline CDR1 reads SGHTA; CDR2 reads FQGNSA. The CDR3 runs 15 residues. Trimming took 1 base from V and 0 from J, leaving 7 bases between them. The CDR3: CASSLDTNSNQPQHF. In DNA, the CDR3 is TGTGCCAGCAGCTTAGACACAAATAGCAATCAGCCCCAGCATTTT.

The chain combines TRBV11-1 with TRBJ2-1, with 7 bases identical to TRBD1. Germline V CDR1 and CDR2: SGHAT, FQDESV (reference sequence). J lost 0 bases, V lost 5 bases, and 4 bases had no gene match. This CDR3 is 15 amino acids long. DNA of the CDR3: TGTGCCAGCAGCGGGGGACAGCGCTCCTACAATGAGCAGTTCTTC. Its protein is CASSGGQRSYNEQFF.

This clone has only one observation. This rearrangement joins TRBV7-2 to TRBJ2-4; a possible D gene is TRBD2 (6 bases). The CDR3 is 14 amino acids. Germline CDR1 is SGHTA and CDR2 is FQGNSA. Trimming cost V 0 bases and J 7 bases, with 10 bases left between them. This CDR3 is CASSLAGGRNIQYF. CDR3 nucleotides: TGTGCCAGCAGCTTAGCGGGGGGAAGGAACATTCAGTACTTC.

The genes are TRBV11-2 and TRBJ1-2; TRBD1 matches at 7 bases. Germline V gene lookup returns CDR1 SGHAT and CDR2 FQNNGV. This CDR3 region has 14 residues. The ends lost 5 bases at V and 1 base at J; junction bases unmatched: 4. In DNA form, the CDR3 reads TGTGCCAGCAGCCCTCAGGGGGTTAACTATGGCTACACCTTC. Protein: CASSPQGVNYGYTF.

The table lists this clone with a count of one. The rearrangement links TRBV7-3 to TRBJ2-2; D remains ambiguous. CDR1 SGHTA and CDR2 FQGTGA come from the germline V gene. This CDR3 region has 15 residues. V was pared by 6 bases and J by 0 bases, with 11 bases between. This chain's CDR3 is CASSFGLANTGELFF. Here the CDR3 DNA reads TGTGCCAGCAGTTTTGGTCTAGCGAACACCGGGGAGCTGTTTTTT.

The chain uses TRBV7-9 and TRBJ2-1, with 8 bases aligning to TRBD2. The trim removed 3 bases at V and 15 bases at J, leaving 13 bases unmatched. Germline V CDR1 and CDR2: SEHNR, FQNEAQ (reference sequence). CDR3 length: 14 residues. The chain's CDR3 is CASSLIHSGAWGFF. CDR3 nucleotides: TGTGCCAGCAGCTTGATACATAGCGGGGCCTGGGGGTTCTTC.

This clone was detected a few times. This chain connects TRBV30 to TRBJ2-3; possibly TRBD1 for D (5 bases). CDR3 length: 14 residues. CDR1 is GTSNPN and CDR2 is SVGIG in the germline V gene (reference sequence). Trimming pared 1 base from V and 3 bases from J, leaving 11 bases between. The CDR3: CAWSGTISTDTQYF. Written as DNA, the CDR3 is TGTGCCTGGAGTGGGACAATTTCGACAGATACGCAGTATTTT. The whole variable domain, filled in from reference TRBV30 and TRBJ2-3, reads SQTIHQWPATLVQPVGSPLSLECTVEGTSNPNLYWYRQAAGRGLQLLFYSVGIGQISSEVPQNLSASRPQDRQFILSSKKLLLSDSGFYLCAWSGTISTDTQYFGPGTRLTVL.

The chain links TRBV5-4 to TRBJ2-1, with no clear D. The CDR3 spans 13 residues. The germline CDR1 and CDR2 sequences are SGHNT and YYREEE (reference sequence). V was pared by 4 bases and J by 8 bases, with 13 bases between. DNA of the CDR3: TGTGCCAGCAGCCCCCGAGAGTCCCATGAGCAGTTCTTC. It is translated as CASSPRESHEQFF.

This chain links TRBV20-1 with TRBJ2-1; D unclear. This CDR3 has 12 amino acids. The V gene lost 3 bases and the J gene lost 6 bases, with 9 bases spanning the gap. Germline V CDR1 and CDR2: DFQATT, SNEGSKA (reference sequence). The CDR3 sequence is CSASYSLNEQFF. CDR3 DNA sequence: TGCAGTGCTAGTTACTCGCTCAATGAGCAGTTCTTC.

V is TRBV24-1 and J is TRBJ2-2; TRBD1 aligns across 8 bases. The V and J ends lost 3 bases and 5 bases, in that order; junction bases with no gene match: 7. Germline V gives CDR1 KGHDR, CDR2 SFDVKD. CDR3 length equals 16 residues. The DNA for the CDR3 is TGTGCCACCAGTGATCCCAGGACAGGGTTGACCGGGGAGCTGTTTTTT. Translation: CATSDPRTGLTGELFF.

J is TRBJ2-2 and V is TRBV27, with a possible D match to TRBD1 (6 bases). V was shortened by 5 bases and J by 6 bases, with 10 bases between the two germline ends. Germline-derived CDR1 and CDR2 are MNHEY and SMNVEV (reference sequence). The CDR3 extends over 13 amino acids. CDR3 amino acids: CASSTGFAGELFF. CDR3 nucleotide sequence: TGTGCCAGCAGTACAGGGTTCGCCGGGGAGCTGTTTTTT.

This clone turned up a few times. CDR3 coding DNA: TGTGCCAGCAGCAAAGTAGGCAGGGTTTCCCCCTACGAGCAGTACTTC. Translated: CASSKVGRVSPYEQYF. The chain employs TRBV21-1 and TRBJ2-7; TRBD1, the table's D call, lacks a check against the DNA. TRBV21-1 corresponds to a pseudogene. CDR3 length: 16 residues.

This clone was seen only once. This chain connects TRBV19 to TRBJ1-2, with unresolved D. The CDR3 has 14 amino acids. Germline V gene data show CDR1 as LNHDA and CDR2 as SQIVND (reference sequence). Trimming pared 3 bases from V and 0 bases from J, leaving 8 bases between. Here the CDR3 reads CASSMARSNYGYTF. The CDR3 nucleotides are TGTGCCAGTAGTATGGCCCGATCTAACTATGGCTACACCTTC. The full variable domain, in which reference TRBV19 and TRBJ1-2 provide the parts outside the CDR3, is DGGITQSPKYLFRKEGQNVTLSCEQNLNHDAMYWYRQDPGQGLRLIYYSQIVNDFQKGDIAEGYSVSREKKESFPLTVTSAQKNPTAFYLCASSMARSNYGYTFGSGTRLTVV.

The chain has TRBV6-4 and TRBJ2-5, with 7 bases matching TRBD1. Germline CDR1 and CDR2: MRHNA and SNTAGT. CDR3 size: 16 residues. Trimming removed 6 bases from V and 1 base from J; junction bases left unmatched: 11. CDR3 residues: CASRRKYRDSQETQYF. The CDR3 nucleotides are TGTGCCAGCAGGAGGAAATACCGGGACAGCCAAGAGACCCAGTACTTC.

V is TRBV19 and J is TRBJ2-1, with 9 bases fitting TRBD1. Germline V gene lookup returns CDR1 LNHDA and CDR2 SQIVND (reference sequence). The CDR3 has 13 residues. Trimming at V came to 4 bases and at J to 8 bases, leaving 3 bases not matched to a gene. This CDR3 is CASSRTGAYEQFF. CDR3 nucleotides: TGTGCCAGTAGTAGGACAGGGGCATATGAGCAGTTCTTC.

The rearrangement joins TRBV9 to TRBJ2-6, with TRBD1 matching over 8 bases. V shed 4 bases, J shed 4 bases, and the junction held 13 bases outside the gene matches. The CDR3 is 18 residues long. Germline values: CDR1 SGDLS, CDR2 YYNGEE. CDR3 in amino acids: CASSYRDDRGAGANVLTF. The CDR3 nucleotides read TGTGCCAGCAGCTATCGGGATGACAGGGGTGCCGGGGCCAACGTCCTGACTTTC.

This chain joins TRBV18 and TRBJ2-1; maybe TRBD1 (6 bases). The ends were cut back, 2 bases at V and 8 bases at J, with 13 bases in the middle. CDR3 size: 14 residues. Germline V lookup: CDR1 KGHSH, CDR2 LQKENI. CDR3: CASSPMGARDEQFF. CDR3 DNA sequence: TGTGCCAGCTCACCAATGGGGGCTAGGGATGAGCAGTTCTTC.

This clone was seen only a few times. CDR3 protein: CSLDSASTDTQYF. In DNA, the CDR3 is TGCAGCCTAGACAGCGCCTCCACAGATACGCAGTATTTT. The chain employs TRBV29-1 and TRBJ2-3, with D tentatively TRBD1 (5 bases). Germline assignment: CDR1 SQVTM and CDR2 ANQGSEA. V lost 8 bases and J lost 2, with 14 bases in between. The CDR3 loop spans 13 amino acids.

The chain joins TRBV29-1 to TRBJ2-2, with 8 bases lining up with TRBD2. The CDR3 covers 15 residues. CDR1 is SQVTM and CDR2 is ANQGSEA in the germline V gene. The ends lost 4 bases at V and 0 bases at J; junction bases unmatched: 4. The CDR3 sequence is CSVAQGLANTGELFF. The CDR3 DNA is TGCAGCGTTGCCCAGGGACTAGCGAACACCGGGGAGCTGTTTTTT.

The chain combines TRBV11-2 with TRBJ2-5; D is unclear. The length of the CDR3 is 13 residues. V was trimmed by 5 bases and J by 7 bases, leaving 14 bases between them. The germline gives CDR1 SGHAT, CDR2 FQNNGV. The CDR3 region is CASSPGSLGTQYF. The CDR3 coding sequence is TGTGCCAGCAGCCCCGGGTCCTTAGGGACCCAGTACTTC.

This clone came up a few times. V usage is TRBV6-5 and J usage is TRBJ1-6, with TRBD1 identical over 7 bases. The CDR3 totals 15 residues. Trimming at V came to 2 bases and at J to 7 bases, leaving 5 bases not matched to a gene. Germline CDR1 and CDR2: MNHEY and SVGAGI. The CDR3, as DNA: TGTGCCAGCAGTTACGCCGGGACAGAGAATTCACCCCTCCACTTT. As protein: CASSYAGTENSPLHF.

This clone was detected many times. V is TRBV4-1 and J is TRBJ1-6; 7 nucleotides match TRBD1. The CDR3 length is 18 residues. V gave up 3 bases and J gave up 0 bases; unmatched junction bases: 8. The germline V gene has CDR1 MGHRA and CDR2 YSYEKL. Here the CDR3 reads CASSQINRGSSYNSPLHF. The CDR3 nucleotides read TGCGCCAGCAGCCAGATCAACAGGGGAAGCTCCTATAATTCACCCCTCCACTTT.

The chain has TRBV6-5 and TRBJ2-1; 8 bases line up with TRBD1. V trimming: 8 bases; J trimming: 8 bases; junction bases outside the gene matches: 14. CDR3 length equals 15 residues. Germline CDR1 and CDR2: MNHEY and SVGAGI. CDR3 coding DNA: TGTGCCAGCGTCGCCCCCCCCGGACAGGGATATGAGCAGTTCTTC. Its protein is CASVAPPGQGYEQFF.

V is TRBV5-1 and J is TRBJ1-2, with 7 bases fitting TRBD1. With V trimmed by 4 bases and J by 4 bases, 10 bases remained unmatched. Per the germline V gene, CDR1 is SGHRS and CDR2 is YFSETQ. The CDR3 is 15 amino acids. The CDR3 nucleotides read TGCGCCAGCAGCCTAGAACAGGGGAGTGGCTATGGCTACACCTTC. Translation: CASSLEQGSGYGYTF.

The chain's CDR3 is CASSAQGLVFVGYNSPLHF. CDR3 in DNA: TGTGCCAGTAGTGCTCAGGGACTTGTTTTTGTCGGCTATAATTCACCCCTCCACTTT. The rearrangement uses TRBV19 and TRBJ1-6; TRBD1 is a possible D gene (5 bases). Looked up from germline, CDR1 is LNHDA and CDR2 is SQIVND (reference sequence). The V and J ends lost 5 bases and 3 bases respectively, with 23 bases between them. The CDR3 is 19 amino acids.

The rearrangement uses TRBV5-5 and TRBJ1-1; D unresolved. The CDR3 runs to 13 residues. V was shortened by 4 bases and J by 4 bases, with 11 bases between the two germline ends. CDR1 and CDR2 from the germline V gene are SGHKS and YYEKEE (reference sequence). CDR3 sequence reads: CASSEIPGTEAFF. CDR3 nucleotides: TGTGCCAGCAGCGAGATTCCGGGCACTGAAGCTTTCTTT.

The rearrangement joins TRBV28 to TRBJ1-1; D not certain. Germline loops: CDR1 MDHEN, CDR2 SYDVKM. The CDR3 is 14 residues long. The germline V and J ends were trimmed by 1 base and 6 bases, with 12 bases remaining between them. CDR3 amino acids: CASSLSTILPEAFF. The CDR3 DNA reads as TGTGCCAGCAGTTTATCCACCATACTCCCTGAAGCTTTCTTT.

The rearrangement joins TRBV5-1 to TRBJ1-2; D is uncertain. Trimming pared 0 bases from V and 3 bases from J, leaving 9 bases between. Per germline, CDR1 SGHRS and CDR2 YFSETQ. This CDR3 has 14 residues. The CDR3 sequence: CASSLAPGDYGYTF. For the CDR3, the DNA is TGCGCCAGCAGCTTGGCCCCGGGAGACTATGGCTACACCTTC.

V and J are TRBV7-2 and TRBJ1-2; D is possibly TRBD1 (6 bases). CDR1 SGHTA and CDR2 FQGNSA come from the germline V gene. V dropped 5 bases and J dropped 6 bases, with 16 bases sitting between them. This CDR3 region has 14 residues. CDR3 nucleotides: TGTGCCAGCAGCGGCGGTACAGGGTACGATGGCTACACCTTC. Translating gives CASSGGTGYDGYTF.